The clone carrying this T cell receptor (beta chain) turned up a few times. The source of the sample is a study of patients and donors after allogeneic stem cell transplantation. V lost 3 bases to trimming and J lost 3 bases; unmatched junction nucleotides: 15. The CDR3 has 19 amino acids. Germline V lookup: CDR1 DFQATT, CDR2 SNEGSKA (reference sequence). TCRdb analysed the RT-PCR reads with MiXCR anew, one entry per CDR3 protein. Counted here are some 880,000 distinct CDR3 sequences, roughly 18% occurring once; the ten biggest clones make up 5% to 6.5%. The source material was blood, either unsorted or a sorted T cell fraction (not recorded which). The clonotype originates from a human donor who was either an allogeneic HSCT recipient or a stem cell or donor lymphocyte infusion donor (not recorded which). It is not recorded whose cells these are; they may come from a transplant donor. The chain is built from TRBV20-1 and TRBJ2-7, with TRBD2 matching over 15 bases. As DNA, the CDR3 is TGCAGTGCTAGGGGAGCGGGACTAGCGGGAGGCTTTTCACTCTACGAGCAGTACTTC. Protein: CSARGAGLAGGFSLYEQYF.